Here is one TCR beta chain with its context. This sample was included in a study of T cell changes during pregnancy in multiple sclerosis. Sequencing used immunoSEQ multiplex PCR; TCRdb keeps in-frame clones, though not all of them. This table has almost 20,000 clones, about nine tenths appearing once. The CDR3 loop spans 17 amino acids. Material: CD8+ T cells from peripheral blood mononuclear cells, obtained in the third trimester of pregnancy. The V and J genes are TRBV21-1 and TRBJ1-5; no check of the table's D call, TRBD1, against the DNA was made. TRBV21-1 is recorded as a pseudogene. This clonotype was sampled from a female donor in good health, enrolled as a control in a pregnancy study. Written as DNA, the CDR3 is TGTGCCAGCAGCCGACGCCGGGACAGGGCCGCTCGTCAGCCCCAGCATTTT. It codes for CASSRRRDRAARQPQHF.